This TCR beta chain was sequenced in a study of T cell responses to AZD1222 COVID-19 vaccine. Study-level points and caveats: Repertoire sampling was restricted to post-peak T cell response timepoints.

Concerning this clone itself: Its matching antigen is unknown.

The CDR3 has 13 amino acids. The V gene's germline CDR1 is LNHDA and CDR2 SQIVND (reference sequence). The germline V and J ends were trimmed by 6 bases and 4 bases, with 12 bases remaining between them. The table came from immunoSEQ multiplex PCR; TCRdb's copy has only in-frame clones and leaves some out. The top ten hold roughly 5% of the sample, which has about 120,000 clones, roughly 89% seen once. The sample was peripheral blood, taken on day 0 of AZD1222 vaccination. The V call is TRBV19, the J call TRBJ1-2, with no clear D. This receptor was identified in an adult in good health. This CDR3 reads CASRDSLPYGYTF. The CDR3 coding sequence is TGTGCCAGTAGGGACTCCCTACCCTATGGCTACACCTTC. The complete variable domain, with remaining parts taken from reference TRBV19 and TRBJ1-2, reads DGGITQSPKYLFRKEGQNVTLSCEQNLNHDAMYWYRQDPGQGLRLIYYSQIVNDFQKGDIAEGYSVSREKKESFPLTVTSAQKNPTAFYLCASRDSLPYGYTFGSGTRLTVV.